There are many counts of the clone carrying this T cell receptor beta chain. As yet, its antigen is unknown. This record belongs to a study of early T cells in non-severe SARS-CoV-2 infection. About the research overall: The chains were unpaired, and the sequenced material was bulk RNA from unsorted whole blood. Whole-study findings and limits: Clonotype matching in VDJdb favored anti-spike CD8 responses and did not capture private and CD4 specificities.

cDNA molecules, individually, were tagged with unique molecular identifiers. MiXCR was run by TCRdb on the 5' RACE reads, yielding one entry per CDR3 protein. The sample records 25,000 to 30,000 distinct CDR3 sequences, roughly 4.5% being singletons. This CDR3 contains 13 residues. Trimming shortened V by 1 base and J by 8 bases, and 8 bases separated the two germline ends. CDR1 and CDR2 (germline): LNHDA, SQIVND (reference sequence). Sequencing was performed on whole blood. This clonotype originated in an adult who was a healthcare worker with PCR-confirmed SARS-CoV-2 infection or an uninfected control (not recorded which). The V gene is TRBV19, the J gene TRBJ2-2; D gene uncertain. The CDR3 DNA reads TGTGCCAGTAGTATAGGCATCCCTGGGGAGCTGTTTTTT. Protein: CASSIGIPGELFF.